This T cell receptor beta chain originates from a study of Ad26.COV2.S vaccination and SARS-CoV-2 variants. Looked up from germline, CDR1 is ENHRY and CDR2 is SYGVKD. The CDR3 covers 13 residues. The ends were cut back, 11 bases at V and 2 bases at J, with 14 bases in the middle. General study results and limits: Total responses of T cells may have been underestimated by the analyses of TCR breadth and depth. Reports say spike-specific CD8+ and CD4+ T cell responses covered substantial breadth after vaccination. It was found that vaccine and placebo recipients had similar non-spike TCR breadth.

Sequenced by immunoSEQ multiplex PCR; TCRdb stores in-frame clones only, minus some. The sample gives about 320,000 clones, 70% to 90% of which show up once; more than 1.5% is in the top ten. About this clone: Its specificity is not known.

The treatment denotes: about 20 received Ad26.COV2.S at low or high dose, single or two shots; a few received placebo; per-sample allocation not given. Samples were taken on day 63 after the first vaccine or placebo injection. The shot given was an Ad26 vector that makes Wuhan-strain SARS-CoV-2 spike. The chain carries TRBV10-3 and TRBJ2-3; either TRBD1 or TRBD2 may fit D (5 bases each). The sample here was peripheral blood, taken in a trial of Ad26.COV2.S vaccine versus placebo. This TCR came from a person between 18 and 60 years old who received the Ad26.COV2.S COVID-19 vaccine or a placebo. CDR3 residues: CAYRGGPTDTQYF. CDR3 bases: TGTGCCTACCGGGGCGGCCCCACAGATACGCAGTATTTT.